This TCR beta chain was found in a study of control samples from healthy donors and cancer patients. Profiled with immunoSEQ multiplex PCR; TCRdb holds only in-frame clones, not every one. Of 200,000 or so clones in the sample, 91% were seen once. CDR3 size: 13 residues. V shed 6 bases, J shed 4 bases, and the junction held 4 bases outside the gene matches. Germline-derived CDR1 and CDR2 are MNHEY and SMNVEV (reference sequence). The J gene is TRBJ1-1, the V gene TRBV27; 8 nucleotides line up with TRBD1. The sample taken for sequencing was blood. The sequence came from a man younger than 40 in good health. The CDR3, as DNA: TGTGCCAGCAGAGACACAGGGGGCACTGAAGCTTTCTTT. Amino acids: CASRDTGGTEAFF.